Included here is one T cell receptor beta chain sequence, with context. This CDR3 contains 14 residues. V was clipped by 0 bases and J by 5 bases, with 11 bases between them. Per the germline V gene, CDR1 is SGHDT and CDR2 is YYEEEE. This entry comes from a study of shared T cell receptors in the human thymus. Some clones are missing from TCRdb's copy, which holds only in-frame ones; the method was immunoSEQ multiplex PCR. The table records about 380,000 clones, 85% to 95% of them present only once. The specimen was thymocytes. This chain links TRBV5-6 with TRBJ1-2; weak D call: TRBD1 (5 bases). The receptor's source is a human donor. The CDR3 region is CASSLVGRVYGYTF. Here the CDR3 DNA reads TGTGCCAGCAGCTTGGTGGGCAGGGTATATGGCTACACCTTC. Combining the CDR3 with reference TRBV5-6 and TRBJ1-2 gives the whole variable domain DAGVTQSPTHLIKTRGQQVTLRCSPKSGHDTVSWYQQALGQGPQFIFQYYEEEERQRGNFPDRFSGHQFPNYSSELNVNALLLGDSALYLCASSLVGRVYGYTFGSGTRLTVV.